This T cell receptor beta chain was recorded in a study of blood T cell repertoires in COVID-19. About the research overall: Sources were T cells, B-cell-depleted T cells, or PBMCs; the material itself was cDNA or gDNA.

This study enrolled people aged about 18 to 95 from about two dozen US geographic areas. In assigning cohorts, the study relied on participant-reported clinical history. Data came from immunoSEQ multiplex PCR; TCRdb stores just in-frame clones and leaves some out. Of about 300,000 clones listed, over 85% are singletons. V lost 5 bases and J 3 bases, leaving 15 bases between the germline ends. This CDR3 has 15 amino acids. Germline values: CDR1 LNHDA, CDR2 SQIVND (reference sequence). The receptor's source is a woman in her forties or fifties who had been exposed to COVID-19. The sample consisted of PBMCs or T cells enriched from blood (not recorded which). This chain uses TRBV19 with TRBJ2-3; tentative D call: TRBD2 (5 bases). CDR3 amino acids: CASSFPGVQTDTQYF. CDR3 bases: TGTGCCAGTAGTTTTCCCGGGGTTCAAACAGATACGCAGTATTTT.